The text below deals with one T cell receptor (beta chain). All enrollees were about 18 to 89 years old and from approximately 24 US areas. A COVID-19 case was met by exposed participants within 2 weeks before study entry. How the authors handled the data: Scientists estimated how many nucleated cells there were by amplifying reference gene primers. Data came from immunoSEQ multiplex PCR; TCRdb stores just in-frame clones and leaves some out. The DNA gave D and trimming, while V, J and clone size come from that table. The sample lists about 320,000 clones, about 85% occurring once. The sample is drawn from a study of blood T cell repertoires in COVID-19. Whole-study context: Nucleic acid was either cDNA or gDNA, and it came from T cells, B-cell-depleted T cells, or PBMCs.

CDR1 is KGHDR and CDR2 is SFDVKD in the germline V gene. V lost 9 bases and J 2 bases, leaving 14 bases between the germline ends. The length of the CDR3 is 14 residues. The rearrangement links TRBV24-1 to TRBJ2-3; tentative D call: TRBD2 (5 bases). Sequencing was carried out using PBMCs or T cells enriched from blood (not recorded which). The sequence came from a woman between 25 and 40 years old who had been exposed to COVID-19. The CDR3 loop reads CATSGTRITDTQYF. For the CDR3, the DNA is TGTGCCACCTCGGGAACGAGGATCACAGATACGCAGTATTTT.